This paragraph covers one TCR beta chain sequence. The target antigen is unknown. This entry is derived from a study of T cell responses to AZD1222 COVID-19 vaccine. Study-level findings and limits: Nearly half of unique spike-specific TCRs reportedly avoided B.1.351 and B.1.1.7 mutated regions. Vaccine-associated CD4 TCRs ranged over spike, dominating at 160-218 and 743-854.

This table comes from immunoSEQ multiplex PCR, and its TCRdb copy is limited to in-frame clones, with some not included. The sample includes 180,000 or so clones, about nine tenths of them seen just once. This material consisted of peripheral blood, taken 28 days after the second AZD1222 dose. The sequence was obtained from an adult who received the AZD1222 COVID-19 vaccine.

CDR3 protein: CASSLGVDYGYTF. The CDR3 DNA reads TGTGCCAGCAGTCTGGGGGTAGACTATGGCTACACCTTC. The chain is built from TRBV27 and TRBJ1-2, with D perhaps matching TRBD1 (5 bases). Trimming stripped 5 bases from V and 3 bases from J, with 10 bases between. The CDR3 spans 13 residues. Germline CDR1 reads MNHEY; CDR2 reads SMNVEV (reference sequence).